Sequencing of this T cell receptor (beta chain) was carried out in a study of OX40 agonist ivuxolimab in advanced cancers. Overall study: Recorded diagnoses for dose-escalation patients were hepatocellular carcinoma, melanoma, renal cell or head and neck cancer.

Clones were sequenced by immunoSEQ multiplex PCR, and TCRdb holds only the in-frame ones, with some missing. The sample records approximately 40,000 clones, about 90% being singletons. Study-level points and caveats: Relative to CD4+ cells, CD8+ T cells on average had more expanded clones.

Remarks on this clone: No antigen is known for it.

This clonotype was obtained from an adult with an advanced solid tumor such as melanoma, head and neck, liver or kidney cancer. Specimen: CD4+ or CD8+ T cells sorted from blood, collected in a trial of the OX40 agonist ivuxolimab.

CDR3 loop: CASSLAAGVETQYF. As DNA, the CDR3 is TGTGCCAGCAGTCTAGCAGCGGGAGTGGAGACCCAGTACTTC. V and J are TRBV6-6 and TRBJ2-5; 8 positions agree with TRBD2. Germline V gene data show CDR1 as MNHNY and CDR2 as SVGAGI (reference sequence). This CDR3 has 14 amino acids. The V segment lost 5 bases and the J segment 5 bases; nucleotides outside the gene matches: 7.